This T cell receptor beta chain was sequenced during a study of OX40 agonist ivuxolimab in advanced cancers. Worth noting for this clone: Its antigen is unidentified.

Regarding the study as a whole: The mean number of expanded clones was higher in CD8+ T cells than in CD4+.

The germline V and J ends were trimmed by 1 base and 6 bases, with 12 bases remaining between them. Germline values: CDR1 SEHNR, CDR2 FQNEAQ (reference sequence). The CDR3 covers 14 residues. Only in-frame clones appear in the TCRdb table, and some are missing; sequencing was by immunoSEQ multiplex PCR. Here the sample spans tens of thousands of clones, roughly 92% being singletons. The V call is TRBV7-9, the J call TRBJ2-5; D gene uncertain. The clonotype was recovered from an adult with an advanced solid tumor such as melanoma, head and neck, liver or kidney cancer. Sequenced material: CD4+ or CD8+ T cells sorted from blood, taken in a trial of the OX40 agonist ivuxolimab. For the CDR3, the DNA is TGTGCCAGCAGCTTAGAGCACCTCCCCCAGACCCAGTACTTC. Its translation is CASSLEHLPQTQYF.